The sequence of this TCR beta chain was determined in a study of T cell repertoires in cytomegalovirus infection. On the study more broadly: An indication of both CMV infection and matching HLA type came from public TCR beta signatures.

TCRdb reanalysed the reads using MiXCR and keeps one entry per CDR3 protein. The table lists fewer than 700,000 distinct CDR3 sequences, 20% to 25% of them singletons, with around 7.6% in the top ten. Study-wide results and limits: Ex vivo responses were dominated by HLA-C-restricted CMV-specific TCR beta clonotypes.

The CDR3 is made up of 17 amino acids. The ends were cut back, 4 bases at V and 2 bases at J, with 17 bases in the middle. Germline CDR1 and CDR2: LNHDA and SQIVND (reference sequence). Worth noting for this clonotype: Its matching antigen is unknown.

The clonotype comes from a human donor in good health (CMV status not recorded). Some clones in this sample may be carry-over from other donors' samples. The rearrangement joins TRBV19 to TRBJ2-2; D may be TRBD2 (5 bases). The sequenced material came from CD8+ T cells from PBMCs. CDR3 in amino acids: CASSRTRHRPNTGELFF. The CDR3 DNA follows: TGTGCCAGTAGTAGAACTAGACATCGGCCAAACACCGGGGAGCTGTTTTTT. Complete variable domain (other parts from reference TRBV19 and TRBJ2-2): DGGITQSPKYLFRKEGQNVTLSCEQNLNHDAMYWYRQDPGQGLRLIYYSQIVNDFQKGDIAEGYSVSREKKESFPLTVTSAQKNPTAFYLCASSRTRHRPNTGELFFGEGSRLTVL.